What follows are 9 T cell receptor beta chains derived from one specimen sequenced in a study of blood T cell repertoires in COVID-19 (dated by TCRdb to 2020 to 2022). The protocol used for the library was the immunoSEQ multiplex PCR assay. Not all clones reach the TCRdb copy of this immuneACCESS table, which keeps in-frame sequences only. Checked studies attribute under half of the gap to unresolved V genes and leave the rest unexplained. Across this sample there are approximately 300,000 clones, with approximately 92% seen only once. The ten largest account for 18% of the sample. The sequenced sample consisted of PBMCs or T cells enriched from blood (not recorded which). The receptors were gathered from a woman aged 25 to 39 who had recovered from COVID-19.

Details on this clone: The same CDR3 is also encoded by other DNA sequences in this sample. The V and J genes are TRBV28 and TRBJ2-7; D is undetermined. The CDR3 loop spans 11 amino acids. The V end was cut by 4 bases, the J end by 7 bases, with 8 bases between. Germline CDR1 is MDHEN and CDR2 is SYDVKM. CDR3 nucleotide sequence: TGTGCCAGCAGTTCCCCGAGAGAGCAGTACTTC. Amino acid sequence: CASSSPREQYF.

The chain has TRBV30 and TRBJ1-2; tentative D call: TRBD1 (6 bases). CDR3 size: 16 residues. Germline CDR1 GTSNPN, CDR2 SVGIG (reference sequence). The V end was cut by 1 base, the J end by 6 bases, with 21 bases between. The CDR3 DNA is TGTGCCTGGAGTGACCCACCGGGGGGCGGCCCGGATGGCTACACCTTC. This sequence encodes CAWSDPPGGGPDGYTF.

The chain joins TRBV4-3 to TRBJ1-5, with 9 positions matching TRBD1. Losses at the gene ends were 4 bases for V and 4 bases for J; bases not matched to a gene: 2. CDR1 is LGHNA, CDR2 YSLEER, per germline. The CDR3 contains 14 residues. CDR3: CASSPGQGNQPQHF. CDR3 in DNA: TGCGCCAGCAGCCCCGGACAGGGGAATCAGCCCCAGCATTTT.

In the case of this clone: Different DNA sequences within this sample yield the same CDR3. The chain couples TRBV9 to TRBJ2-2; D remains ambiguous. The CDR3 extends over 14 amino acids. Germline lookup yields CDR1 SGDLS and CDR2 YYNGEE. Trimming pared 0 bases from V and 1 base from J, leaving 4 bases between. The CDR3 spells CASSVAGNTGELFF. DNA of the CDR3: TGTGCCAGCAGCGTAGCGGGGAACACCGGGGAGCTGTTTTTT.

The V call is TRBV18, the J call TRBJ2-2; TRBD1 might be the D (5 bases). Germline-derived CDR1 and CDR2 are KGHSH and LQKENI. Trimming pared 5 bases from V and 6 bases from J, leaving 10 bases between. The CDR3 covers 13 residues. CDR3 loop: CASSTSGPGELFF. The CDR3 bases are TGTGCCAGCTCAACTTCAGGGCCCGGGGAGCTGTTTTTT. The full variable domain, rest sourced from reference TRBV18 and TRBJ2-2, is NAGVMQNPRHLVRRRGQEARLRCSPMKGHSHVYWYRQLPEEGLKFMVYLQKENIIDESGMPKERFSAEFPKEGPSILRIQQVVRGDSAAYFCASSTSGPGELFFGEGSRLTVL.

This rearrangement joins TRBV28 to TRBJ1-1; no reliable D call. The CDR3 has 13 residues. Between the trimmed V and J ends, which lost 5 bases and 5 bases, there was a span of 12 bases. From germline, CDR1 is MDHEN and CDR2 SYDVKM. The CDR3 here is CASSPAAGTEAFF. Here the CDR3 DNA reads TGTGCCAGCAGTCCGGCGGCGGGAACTGAAGCTTTCTTT.

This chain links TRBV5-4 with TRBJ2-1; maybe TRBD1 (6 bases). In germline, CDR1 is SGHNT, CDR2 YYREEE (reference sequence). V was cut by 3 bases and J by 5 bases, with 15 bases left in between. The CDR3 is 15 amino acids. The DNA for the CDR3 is TGTGCCAGCAGCTCAAGATACAGGGTGCACAATGAGCAGTTCTTC. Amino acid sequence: CASSSRYRVHNEQFF.

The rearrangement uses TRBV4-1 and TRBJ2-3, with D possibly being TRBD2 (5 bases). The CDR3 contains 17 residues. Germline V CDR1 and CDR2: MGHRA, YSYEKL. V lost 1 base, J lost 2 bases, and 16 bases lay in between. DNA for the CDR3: TGCGCCAGCAGCCAAGGAGGGCTCGGCACCTACACAGATACGCAGTATTTT. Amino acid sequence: CASSQGGLGTYTDTQYF.

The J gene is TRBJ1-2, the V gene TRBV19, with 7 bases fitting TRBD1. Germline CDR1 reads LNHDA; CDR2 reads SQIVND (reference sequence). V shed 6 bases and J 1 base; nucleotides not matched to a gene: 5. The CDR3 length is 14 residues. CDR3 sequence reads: CASSPTGVNYGYTF. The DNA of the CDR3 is TGTGCCAGTAGCCCTACAGGGGTTAACTATGGCTACACCTTC.